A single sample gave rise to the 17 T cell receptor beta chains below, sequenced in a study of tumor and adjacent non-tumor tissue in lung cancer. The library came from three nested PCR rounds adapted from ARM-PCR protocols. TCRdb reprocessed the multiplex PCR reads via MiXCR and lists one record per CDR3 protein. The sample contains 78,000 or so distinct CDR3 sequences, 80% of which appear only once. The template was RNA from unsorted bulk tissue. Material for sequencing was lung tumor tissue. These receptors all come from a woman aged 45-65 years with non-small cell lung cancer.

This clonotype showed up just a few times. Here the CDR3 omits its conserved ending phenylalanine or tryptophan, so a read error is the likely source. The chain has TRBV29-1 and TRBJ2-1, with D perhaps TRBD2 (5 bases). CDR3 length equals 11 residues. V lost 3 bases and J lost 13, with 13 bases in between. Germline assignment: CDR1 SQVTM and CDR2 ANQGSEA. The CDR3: CSVDTRDLQFL. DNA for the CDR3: TGCAGCGTTGACACCCGGGATCTCCAGTTCCTC.

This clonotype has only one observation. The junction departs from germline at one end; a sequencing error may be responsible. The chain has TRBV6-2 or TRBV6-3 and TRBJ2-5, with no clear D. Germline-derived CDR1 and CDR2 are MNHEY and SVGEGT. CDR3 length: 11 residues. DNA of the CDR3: TGCGCCAACAGAACTGGAGAGACCCAGTACTTC. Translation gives CANRTGETQYF.

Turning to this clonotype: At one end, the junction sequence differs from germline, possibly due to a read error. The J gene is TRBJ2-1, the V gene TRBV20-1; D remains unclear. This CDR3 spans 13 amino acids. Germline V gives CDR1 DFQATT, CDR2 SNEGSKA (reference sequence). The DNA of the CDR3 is TGCAGAGCTAGACCCCCCGCATACAATGAGCAGTTCTTC. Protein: CRARPPAYNEQFF.

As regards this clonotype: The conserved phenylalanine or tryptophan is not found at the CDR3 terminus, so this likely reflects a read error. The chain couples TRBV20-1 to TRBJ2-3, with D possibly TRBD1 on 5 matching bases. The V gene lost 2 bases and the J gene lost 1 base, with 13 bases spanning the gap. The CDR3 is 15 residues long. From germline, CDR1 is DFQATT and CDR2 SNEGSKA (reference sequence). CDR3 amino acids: CSARPVDTGTDTQYS. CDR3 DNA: TGCAGTGCTAGACCCGTGGACACTGGCACAGATACGCAGTATTCT.

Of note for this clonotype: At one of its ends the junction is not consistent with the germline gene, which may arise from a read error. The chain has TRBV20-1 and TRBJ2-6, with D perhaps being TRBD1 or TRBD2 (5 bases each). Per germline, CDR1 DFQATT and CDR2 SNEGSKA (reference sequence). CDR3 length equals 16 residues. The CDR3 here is CRTRLHIGSGANLLTF. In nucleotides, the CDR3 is TGCAGAACTAGGTTGCATATAGGCTCTGGGGCCAACCTCCTGACTTTC.

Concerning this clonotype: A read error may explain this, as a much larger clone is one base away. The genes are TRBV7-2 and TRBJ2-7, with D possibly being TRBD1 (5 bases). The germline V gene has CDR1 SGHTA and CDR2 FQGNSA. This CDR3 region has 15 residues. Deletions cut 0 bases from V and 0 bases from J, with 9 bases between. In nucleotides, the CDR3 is TGTGCCAGCAGCTTAGCCAGGGCCACCTCCTACGAGCAGTACGTC. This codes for CASSLARATSYEQYV.

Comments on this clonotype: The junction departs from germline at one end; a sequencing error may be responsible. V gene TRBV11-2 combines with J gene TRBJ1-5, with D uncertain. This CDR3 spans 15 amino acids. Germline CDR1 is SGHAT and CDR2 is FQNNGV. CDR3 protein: CASSFAGRGNQLQHF. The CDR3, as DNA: TGTGCCAGCAGCTTTGCGGGCCGAGGCAATCAGCTCCAGCACTTT. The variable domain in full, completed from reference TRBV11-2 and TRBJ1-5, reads EAGVAQSPRYKIIEKRQSVAFWCNPISGHATLYWYQQILGQGPKLLIQFQNNGVVDDSQLPKDRFSAERLKGVDSTLKIQPAKLEDSAVYLCASSFAGRGNQLQHFGDGTRLSIL.

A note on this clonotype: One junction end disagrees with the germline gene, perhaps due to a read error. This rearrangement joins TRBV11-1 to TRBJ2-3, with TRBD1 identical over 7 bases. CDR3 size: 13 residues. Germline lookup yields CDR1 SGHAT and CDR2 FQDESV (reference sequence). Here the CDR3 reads CGSRVTGMDTKYF. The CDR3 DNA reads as TGTGGCAGCAGAGTGACAGGGATGGATACGAAGTATTTT.

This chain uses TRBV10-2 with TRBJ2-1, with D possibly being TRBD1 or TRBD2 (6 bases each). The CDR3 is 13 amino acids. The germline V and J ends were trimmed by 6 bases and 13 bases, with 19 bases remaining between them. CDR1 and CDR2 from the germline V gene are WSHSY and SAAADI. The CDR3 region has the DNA TGCGCCAGCAGCAGAACGGGAGAGGGGGAACAGTTCTTC. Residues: CASSRTGEGEQFF.

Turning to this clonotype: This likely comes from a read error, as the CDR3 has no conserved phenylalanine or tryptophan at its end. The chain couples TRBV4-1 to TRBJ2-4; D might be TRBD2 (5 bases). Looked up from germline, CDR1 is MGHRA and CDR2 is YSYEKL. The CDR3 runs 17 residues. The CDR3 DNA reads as TGCGCCAGGAGCCCTGGCAGTGGAGGACTAGCCAAAAACATTCAGTACTAC. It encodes CARSPGSGGLAKNIQYY.

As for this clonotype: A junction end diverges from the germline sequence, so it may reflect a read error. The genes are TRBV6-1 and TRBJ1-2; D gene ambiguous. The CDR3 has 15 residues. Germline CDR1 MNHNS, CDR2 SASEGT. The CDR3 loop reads CASIFRPEDNYGYTF. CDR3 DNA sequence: TGTGCCAGCATCTTCAGACCGGAAGATAACTATGGGTACACCTTC.

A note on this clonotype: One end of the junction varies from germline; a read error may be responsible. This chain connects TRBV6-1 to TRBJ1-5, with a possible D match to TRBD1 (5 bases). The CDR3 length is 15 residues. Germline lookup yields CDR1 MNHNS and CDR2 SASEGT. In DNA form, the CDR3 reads TGTGCCGGCAGAACAGAAGGAGGGGCTTCTCAGCCCCAGAATTTT. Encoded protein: CAGRTEGGASQPQNF.

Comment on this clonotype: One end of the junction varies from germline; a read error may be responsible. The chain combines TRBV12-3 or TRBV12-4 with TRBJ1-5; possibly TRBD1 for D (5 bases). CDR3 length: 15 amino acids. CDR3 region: CASNLVQASGEPQHF. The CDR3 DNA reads TGTGCCAGCAATTTAGTACAGGCGTCGGGAGAACCCCAGCATTTT.

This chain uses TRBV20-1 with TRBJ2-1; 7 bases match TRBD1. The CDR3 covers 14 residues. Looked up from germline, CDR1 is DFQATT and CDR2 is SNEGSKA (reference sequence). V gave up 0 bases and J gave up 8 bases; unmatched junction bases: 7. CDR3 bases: TGCAGTGCTAGAGATCGGGGCAGGGGGTATGAGCAGTTCTTC. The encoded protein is CSARDRGRGYEQFF.

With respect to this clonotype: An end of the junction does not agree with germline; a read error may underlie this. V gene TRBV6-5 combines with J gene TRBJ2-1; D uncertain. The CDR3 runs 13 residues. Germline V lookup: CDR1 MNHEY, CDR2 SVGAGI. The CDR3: CASTYSTFGQQFF. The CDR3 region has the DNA TGTGCCAGCACTTACTCGACTTTTGGTCAGCAGTTCTTC.

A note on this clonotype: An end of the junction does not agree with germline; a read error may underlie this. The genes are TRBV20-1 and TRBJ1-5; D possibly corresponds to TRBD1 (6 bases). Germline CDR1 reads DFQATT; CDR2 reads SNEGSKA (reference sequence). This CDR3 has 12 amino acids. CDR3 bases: TGCAGTGCTGTGGCAGGGGATCAGTCCCAGCATTTT. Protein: CSAVAGDQSQHF.

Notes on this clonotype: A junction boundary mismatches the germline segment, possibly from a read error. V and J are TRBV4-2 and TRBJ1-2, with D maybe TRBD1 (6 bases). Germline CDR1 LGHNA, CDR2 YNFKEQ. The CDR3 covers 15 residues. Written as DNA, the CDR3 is TGTGTCAGCAGCCAGGGGAGAACCGTCAGCGGTGGCTACACCTTC. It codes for CVSSQGRTVSGGYTF.